The 32 T cell receptor beta chains presented below share a single source sample, sequenced in a study of cytomegalovirus exposure and HLA in healthy donors. Profiled with immunoSEQ multiplex PCR; TCRdb holds only in-frame clones, not every one. The sample carries around 250,000 clones, about 90% recorded once. Sequences were obtained from PBMCs. The receptors shown here come from a young woman in good health and CMV-seronegative.

The gene calls are TRBV27 and TRBJ2-1; 8 positions match TRBD2. This CDR3 has 16 amino acids. Per germline, CDR1 MNHEY and CDR2 SMNVEV (reference sequence). Germline trimming cut 0 bases from V and 10 bases from J; bases unmatched to any gene: 11. In DNA, the CDR3 is TGTGCCAGCAGTTTATCGTGGACGGGGGGGCTTCTAGAGCAGTTCTTC. Protein: CASSLSWTGGLLEQFF.

This chain connects TRBV5-1 to TRBJ2-1; 13 nucleotides align to TRBD2. In germline, CDR1 is SGHRS, CDR2 YFSETQ. This CDR3 has 18 amino acids. J gave up 7 bases and V 0 bases, and 10 bases lay outside the gene matches. The CDR3 is CASSLAITSGGELNEQFF. The CDR3 coding sequence is TGCGCCAGCAGCTTGGCTATAACTAGCGGGGGGGAATTAAATGAGCAGTTCTTC.

The rearrangement links TRBV10-1 to TRBJ1-1, with a tentative D call TRBD1 (6 bases). The CDR3 spans 16 residues. Trimming left V 6 bases short and J 1 base short, with 18 bases between. Germline CDR1 WNHNN, CDR2 SYGVQD (reference sequence). CDR3 coding DNA: TGCGCCAGCAGGCCCGGGGGGGGCAGAGAGAACACTGAAGCTTTCTTT. Its protein is CASRPGGGRENTEAFF.

The rearrangement joins TRBV5-1 to TRBJ2-7; D not certain. The CDR3 covers 15 residues. Germline CDR1 and CDR2: SGHRS and YFSETQ. V was cut by 0 bases and J by 7 bases, with 17 bases left in between. This chain's CDR3 is CASSLGGRLEEEQYV. CDR3 sequence (DNA): TGCGCCAGCAGCTTGGGGGGTCGTTTAGAGGAGGAGCAGTACGTC.

Turning to this clone: The same CDR3 also results from other DNA sequences found in this sample. J is TRBJ2-7 and V is TRBV28; 7 bases are a match to TRBD1. Germline V lookup: CDR1 MDHEN, CDR2 SYDVKM. The length of the CDR3 is 14 residues. Losses at the gene ends were 7 bases for V and 1 base for J; bases not matched to a gene: 7. The CDR3 DNA follows: TGTGCCAGCACTTCCGGGACAGCGTCCTACGAGCAGTACGTC. It is translated as CASTSGTASYEQYV.

The chain combines TRBV10-2 with TRBJ2-7, with a tentative D call TRBD2 (5 bases). Trimming took off 0 bases at V and 3 bases at J, with 9 bases between the two ends. The CDR3 has 14 residues. Germline CDR1 WSHSY, CDR2 SAAADI. The CDR3 region is CASSESYTSYEQYF. DNA of the CDR3: TGCGCCAGCAGTGAGTCGTATACTAGCTACGAGCAGTACTTC.

The chain carries TRBV5-4 and TRBJ1-1; TRBD1 is a possible D gene (5 bases). CDR1 SGHNT and CDR2 YYREEE come from the germline V gene (reference sequence). Trimming stripped 2 bases from V and 1 base from J, with 9 bases between. The CDR3 covers 14 residues. The CDR3 region has the DNA TGTGCCAGCAGCTTAGGGGCTTCGAACACTGAAGCTTTCTTT. Translation gives CASSLGASNTEAFF.

The chain joins TRBV18 to TRBJ2-5; TRBD1 agrees at 10 bases. Trimming took 0 bases from V and 4 from J; bases not matched to a gene: 2. This CDR3 region has 15 residues. CDR1 KGHSH and CDR2 LQKENI come from the germline V gene. CDR3 in amino acids: CASSPPTGGGETQYF. The CDR3, as DNA: TGTGCCAGCTCACCACCGACAGGGGGCGGAGAGACCCAGTACTTC.

CDR3 sequence reads: CSVGGGNNEQFF. CDR3 in DNA: TGCAGCGTTGGTGGGGGGAACAATGAGCAGTTCTTC. The genes are TRBV29-1 and TRBJ2-1; possible D gene TRBD2, 6 bases. With 4 bases removed from V and 5 bases from J, the gap between germline ends came to 9 bases. Germline CDR1 reads SQVTM; CDR2 reads ANQGSEA. This CDR3 region has 12 residues.

V usage is TRBV27 and J usage is TRBJ2-3; 8 bases line up with TRBD1. Germline V gives CDR1 MNHEY, CDR2 SMNVEV (reference sequence). The CDR3 is 19 residues long. V dropped 5 bases and J dropped 6; count of bases not matched to a gene: 22. CDR3 coding DNA: TGTGCCAGCAGTCCCACATCCTTAAATTTCGGGACAGGTATGGATACGCAGTATTTT. Encoded protein: CASSPTSLNFGTGMDTQYF.

The V call is TRBV4-3, the J call TRBJ2-5, with 13 bases aligning to TRBD2. The V gene's germline CDR1 is LGHNA and CDR2 YSLEER. CDR3 size: 18 residues. V shed 0 bases, J shed 5 bases, and the junction held 9 bases outside the gene matches. CDR3 in amino acids: CASSQELAGGAHSETQYF. CDR3 in DNA: TGCGCCAGCAGCCAAGAACTAGCGGGGGGGGCCCACTCGGAGACCCAGTACTTC.

V and J are TRBV28 and TRBJ1-1, with TRBD1 identical over 7 bases. The CDR3 totals 12 residues. J lost 7 bases, V lost 6 bases, and 5 bases had no gene match. The V gene's germline CDR1 is MDHEN and CDR2 SYDVKM. The CDR3 is CASRTGTGEAFF. The CDR3 DNA follows: TGTGCCAGCAGGACAGGGACCGGTGAAGCTTTCTTT.

V is TRBV11-2 and J is TRBJ2-7; the match to TRBD2 covers 8 bases. The CDR3 consists of 17 residues. J gave up 0 bases and V 1 base, and 8 bases lay outside the gene matches. Looked up from germline, CDR1 is SGHAT and CDR2 is FQNNGV. The CDR3 DNA is TGTGCCAGCAGCTTAGCCGCGAACGGGGGGGCCTCCTACGAGCAGTACTTC. As protein: CASSLAANGGASYEQYF.

This clone was counted a single time. The chain joins TRBV29-1 to TRBJ1-1; weak D call: TRBD1 (6 bases). Trimming left V 2 bases short and J 5 bases short, with 15 bases between. The CDR3 covers 14 residues. Germline V CDR1 and CDR2: SQVTM, ANQGSEA. The CDR3 region is CSVEITRGGTEAFF. CDR3 coding DNA: TGCAGCGTTGAAATTACGAGGGGGGGAACTGAAGCTTTCTTT. The variable domain in full, with the rest retrieved from reference TRBV29-1 and TRBJ1-1, is SAVISQKPSRDICQRGTSLTIQCQVDSQVTMMFWYRQQPGQSLTLIATANQGSEATYESGFVIDKFPISRPNLTFSTLTVSNMSPEDSSIYLCSVEITRGGTEAFFGQGTRLTVV.

This clone was seen a few times. The J gene is TRBJ2-1, the V gene TRBV19, with 9 bases matching TRBD2. Trimming cost V 6 bases and J 7 bases; bases outside gene matches: 10. The CDR3 covers 15 residues. Germline CDR1 is LNHDA and CDR2 is SQIVND (reference sequence). CDR3 nucleotide sequence: TGTGCCAGTAGACCGGGACTAGCTCGTGGGAATGAGCAGTTCTTC. Encoded protein: CASRPGLARGNEQFF.

The V and J genes are TRBV28 and TRBJ1-5; D possibly corresponds to TRBD1 (5 bases). With 7 bases removed from V and 6 bases from J, the gap between germline ends came to 25 bases. This CDR3 contains 17 residues. Germline-derived CDR1 and CDR2 are MDHEN and SYDVKM. CDR3 sequence: CASTSSWGVLTIQPQHF. CDR3 in DNA: TGTGCCAGCACGAGTTCCTGGGGGGTTCTCACCATTCAGCCCCAGCATTTT.

V usage is TRBV5-4 and J usage is TRBJ2-2; 9 bases map to TRBD2. With V trimmed by 4 bases and J by 2 bases, 9 bases remained unmatched. The CDR3 has 17 residues. The germline V gene has CDR1 SGHNT and CDR2 YYREEE (reference sequence). The CDR3 DNA sequence: TGTGCCAGCAGCCGGGGGGGACTAGCAAGCAACACCGGGGAGCTGTTTTTT. It yields the protein CASSRGGLASNTGELFF.

V and J are TRBV9 and TRBJ2-6, with D possibly being TRBD1 (5 bases). V was clipped by 3 bases and J by 0 bases, with 13 bases between them. CDR1 is SGDLS and CDR2 is YYNGEE in the germline V gene. CDR3 size: 17 residues. CDR3 DNA sequence: TGTGCCAGCAGCGAAGGGGCCCACTACTCTGGGGCCAACGTCCTGACTTTC. Translation gives CASSEGAHYSGANVLTF.

The chain joins TRBV4-1 to TRBJ2-4; D unclear. The CDR3 loop spans 16 amino acids. The V gene lost 0 bases and the J gene lost 1 base, with 10 bases spanning the gap. Per the germline V gene, CDR1 is MGHRA and CDR2 is YSYEKL. CDR3 amino acids: CASSQDQREAKNIQYF. The CDR3 coding sequence is TGCGCCAGCAGCCAAGATCAACGCGAGGCCAAAAACATTCAGTACTTC.

The gene calls are TRBV4-2 and TRBJ1-2; 7 bases align to TRBD1. This CDR3 spans 15 amino acids. Germline CDR1 and CDR2: LGHNA and YNFKEQ. The V and J ends lost 0 bases and 3 bases, in that order; junction bases with no gene match: 4. Here the CDR3 DNA reads TGTGCCAGCAGCCAAGATCACGGGACAGACTATGGCTACACCTTC. This sequence encodes CASSQDHGTDYGYTF.

CDR3 DNA sequence: TGCGCCAGCAGCCAAGTGGGGACAGGGCGCAATCAGCCCCAGCATTTT. Its translation: CASSQVGTGRNQPQHF. The chain joins TRBV4-1 to TRBJ1-5; 9 bases map to TRBD1. CDR1 and CDR2 (germline): MGHRA, YSYEKL. V trimming: 1 base; J trimming: 2 bases; junction bases outside the gene matches: 3. The CDR3 is 16 amino acids.

The V and J genes are TRBV4-1 and TRBJ1-3; D uncertain. Germline V gene lookup returns CDR1 MGHRA and CDR2 YSYEKL. V lost 3 bases and J 1 base, leaving 7 bases between the germline ends. This CDR3 region has 14 residues. The CDR3 loop is CASSHRGSGNTIYF. DNA for the CDR3: TGCGCCAGCAGCCATCGGGGTTCTGGAAACACCATATATTTT.

This chain connects TRBV19 to TRBJ2-7, with 10 bases lining up with TRBD1. CDR1 LNHDA and CDR2 SQIVND come from the germline V gene (reference sequence). CDR3 size: 14 residues. The V gene end was trimmed by 6 bases and the J gene end by 2 bases; junction bases not matched to a gene: 4. The CDR3 reads CASRPTGGPYEQYF. The CDR3 DNA reads TGTGCCAGTAGACCGACAGGGGGCCCCTACGAGCAGTACTTC.

The chain combines TRBV2 with TRBJ1-2; D is possibly TRBD1 (5 bases). CDR3 size: 15 residues. Germline V gene data show CDR1 as SNHLY and CDR2 as FYNNEI. Trimming took off 4 bases at V and 1 base at J, with 13 bases between the two ends. CDR3 in DNA: TGTGCCAGCAGTGGACAGTCACTGCTTAACTATGGCTACACCTTC. Translating it yields CASSGQSLLNYGYTF.

V usage is TRBV2 and J usage is TRBJ2-7, with TRBD1 matching over 9 bases. Per the germline V gene, CDR1 is SNHLY and CDR2 is FYNNEI. CDR3 length: 13 amino acids. J lost 4 bases, V lost 9 bases, and 7 bases had no gene match. CDR3 sequence reads: CASRTGARYEQYV. CDR3 DNA: TGTGCCAGTCGGACAGGGGCGAGATACGAGCAGTACGTC.

J is TRBJ1-1 and V is TRBV13, with TRBD1 as a possible D gene (6 bases). Deletions cut 1 base from V and 5 bases from J, with 11 bases between. The CDR3 is 14 amino acids. Germline V gene data show CDR1 as PRHDT and CDR2 as FYEKMQ (reference sequence). The CDR3 loop reads CASSLVEGETEAFF. Written as DNA, the CDR3 is TGTGCCAGCAGCTTAGTTGAGGGGGAGACTGAAGCTTTCTTT.

This clone has more than one count but fewer than ten. The chain links TRBV6-5 to TRBJ1-6; 7 bases fit TRBD1. Per the germline V gene, CDR1 is MNHEY and CDR2 is SVGAGI. The V segment lost 4 bases and the J segment 9 bases; nucleotides outside the gene matches: 9. CDR3 length equals 15 residues. CDR3 coding DNA: TGTGCCAGCAGTTCACAGACAGGGTTACGTTCACCCCTCCACTTT. It yields the protein CASSSQTGLRSPLHF.

This chain uses TRBV7-2 with TRBJ2-5; the D is unclear. The CDR3 sequence is 14 residues long. With 4 bases removed from V and 0 bases from J, the gap between germline ends came to 9 bases. Germline V gene lookup returns CDR1 SGHTA and CDR2 FQGNSA. The CDR3 loop reads CASSSWAYQETQYF. CDR3 nucleotide sequence: TGTGCCAGCAGCTCCTGGGCGTACCAAGAGACCCAGTACTTC.

The chain carries TRBV10-1 and TRBJ2-7; TRBD1 agrees at 10 bases. From germline, CDR1 is WNHNN and CDR2 SYGVQD (reference sequence). The CDR3 consists of 15 residues. With 4 bases clipped from V and 6 bases from J, the junction kept 9 bases outside the gene matches. CDR3 in amino acids: CASSVVPGQGSEQYF. For the CDR3, the DNA is TGCGCCAGCAGTGTAGTCCCGGGACAGGGGTCCGAGCAGTACTTC.

The V gene is TRBV28, the J gene TRBJ2-1, with D possibly matching TRBD1 (6 bases). V was pared by 2 bases and J by 7 bases, with 12 bases between. CDR1 MDHEN and CDR2 SYDVKM come from the germline V gene. CDR3 length: 14 amino acids. The DNA of the CDR3 is TGTGCCAGCAGTTTAGGGGGCAGGGAGAATGAGCAGTTCTTC. Protein: CASSLGGRENEQFF.

This chain links TRBV5-1 with TRBJ1-1; tentatively, D is TRBD1 (6 bases). This CDR3 region has 11 residues. The germline V gene has CDR1 SGHRS and CDR2 YFSETQ. The germline V and J ends were trimmed by 4 bases and 8 bases, with 9 bases remaining between them. The DNA of the CDR3 is TGCGCCAGCAGCGAAGACAGGGAAGCTTTCTTT. Its translation is CASSEDREAFF.

Points on this clone: The sample contains more than one DNA sequence encoding this CDR3. The J gene is TRBJ2-1, the V gene TRBV2, with D possibly matching TRBD2 (6 bases). From germline, CDR1 is SNHLY and CDR2 FYNNEI. Trimming removed 6 bases from V and 5 bases from J, with 11 bases in between. This CDR3 is built from 13 residues. This CDR3 reads CASSVLANNEQFF. CDR3 DNA: TGTGCCAGCAGCGTTCTAGCGAACAATGAGCAGTTCTTC.